The rows below give T cell receptor beta chains drawn from one sample of a study of PD-L1 blockade in urothelial cancer. The data were produced by immunoSEQ multiplex PCR, yet TCRdb's version contains in-frame clones alone and is incomplete. This sample has fewer than 25,000 clones, with about 85% found just once. The sequencing here drew on PBMCs, taken around atezolizumab (anti-PD-L1) treatment. Receptor source: a man between 45 and 60 years old with urothelial cancer. The CDR3 runs from the conserved cysteine through the conserved F or W. A D gene is named only where the DNA matches it firmly. Only some rows state a clone size, as once, few, many or a class for expanded clones.

v_call,clone_size,d_call,cdr3_length,j_call,cdr3_aa,cdr3_nt
TRBV7-9,NA,TRBD1,16,TRBJ1-3,CASSLRTGTTGNTIYF,TGTGCCAGCAGCCTCCGGACAGGGACAACTGGAAACACCATATATTTT
TRBV6-1,few,NA,12,TRBJ1-6,CASREPRTPLHF,TGTGCCAGCAGGGAGCCTAGAACACCCCTCCACTTT
TRBV19,NA,NA,12,TRBJ1-2,CASSISSYGYTF,TGTGCCAGTAGTATATCCAGTTATGGCTACACCTTC
TRBV9,once,TRBD2,15,TRBJ2-1,CASGGGLGTYNEQFF,TGTGCCAGCGGGGGGGGACTAGGGACTTACAATGAGCAGTTCTTC
TRBV10-3,NA,TRBD1,15,TRBJ2-3,CAISRTDRSTDTQYF,TGTGCCATCAGTCGGACGGACAGGAGCACAGATACGCAGTATTTT
TRBV9,NA,NA,15,TRBJ2-6,CASSVSLAGANVLTF,TGTGCCAGCAGCGTAAGTCTAGCTGGGGCCAACGTCCTGACTTTC
TRBV9,NA,TRBD2,15,TRBJ2-1,CASSVGSGSENEQFF,TGTGCCAGCAGCGTAGGGAGCGGGAGTGAAAATGAGCAGTTCTTC
TRBV6-4,NA,NA,15,TRBJ2-1,CASSGGAGVDNEQFF,TGTGCCAGCAGTGGGGGCGCAGGGGTTGACAATGAGCAGTTCTTC
TRBV2,NA,TRBD1,13,TRBJ1-1,CASSQGENTEAFF,TGTGCCAGCAGCCAGGGGGAGAACACTGAAGCTTTCTTT
TRBV10-1,NA,TRBD2,14,TRBJ2-1,CARTGLAGGNEQFF,TGCGCCAGAACGGGACTAGCGGGGGGGAATGAGCAGTTCTTC
TRBV6-1,NA,NA,18,TRBJ1-5,CASSEALLQAKSNQPQHF,TGTGCCAGCAGTGAAGCGCTTCTGCAGGCCAAGAGCAATCAGCCCCAGCATTTT
TRBV10-2,NA,NA,15,TRBJ1-1,CASSDYRDTEVGAFF,TGCGCCAGCAGCGACTACCGGGACACCGAAGTCGGAGCTTTCTTT
TRBV11-2,NA,NA,16,TRBJ2-3,CASSERQRLSTDTQYF,TGTGCCAGCAGCGAAAGACAGAGACTTAGCACAGATACGCAGTATTTT
TRBV27,once,NA,12,TRBJ1-1,CASIGGGTEAFF,TGTGCCAGTATAGGGGGAGGGACTGAAGCTTTCTTT
TRBV5-8,NA,NA,15,TRBJ2-5,CASSQGAGDQETQYF,TGTGCCAGCAGCCAGGGGGCGGGGGATCAAGAGACCCAGTACTTC
TRBV19,NA,TRBD2,16,TRBJ2-4,CASSMRGGIAKNIQYF,TGTGCCAGTAGTATGCGGGGGGGTATAGCCAAAAACATTCAGTACTTC
TRBV15,NA,TRBD1,15,TRBJ1-2,CATSRPGTGDYGYTF,TGTGCCACCAGCAGACCAGGGACAGGGGACTATGGCTACACCTTC
TRBV5-4,NA,NA,12,TRBJ1-2,CASSLDRYGYTF,TGTGCCAGCAGCTTGGATAGATATGGCTACACCTTC
TRBV7-2,NA,NA,14,TRBJ1-5,CASSQHTGYQPQHF,TGTGCCAGCAGCCAACACACAGGGTATCAGCCCCAGCATTTT
TRBV7-9,once,NA,12,TRBJ2-7,CASSLVPYEQYF,TGTGCCAGCAGCTTAGTTCCTTACGAGCAGTACTTC
TRBV19,NA,TRBD1,16,TRBJ1-2,CASSINWVGQMYGYTF,TGTGCCAGTAGTATCAATTGGGTGGGACAGATGTATGGCTACACCTTC
TRBV5-1,NA,NA,18,TRBJ2-3,CASSLASKLQVCTDTQYF,TGCGCCAGCAGCTTGGCTTCTAAATTACAGGTATGCACAGATACGCAGTATTTT
TRBV5-1,NA,TRBD2,16,TRBJ2-7,CASSLGLAGISYEQYF,TGCGCCAGCAGCTTGGGACTAGCGGGGATCTCCTACGAGCAGTACTTC
TRBV30,NA,NA,14,TRBJ1-5,CAWSFSGGNQPQHF,TGTGCCTGGAGTTTTAGCGGGGGCAATCAGCCCCAGCATTTT
TRBV6-1,NA,NA,15,TRBJ2-1,CASKVTGSSYNEQFF,TGTGCCAGCAAGGTAACGGGGAGCTCCTACAATGAGCAGTTCTTC
TRBV10-2,NA,TRBD1,16,TRBJ1-2,CASSEDRVSLTNGYTF,TGCGCCAGCAGCGAGGACAGGGTGTCTCTAACGAATGGCTACACCTTC
TRBV19,NA,NA,15,TRBJ1-2,CASSIIKAGPYGYTF,TGTGCCAGTAGTATAATAAAGGCAGGGCCATATGGCTACACCTTC
TRBV5-1,NA,TRBD1,14,TRBJ2-7,CASSLRTGTNEQYF,TGCGCCAGCAGCTTGAGGACAGGGACGAACGAGCAGTACTTC
TRBV7-9,once,NA,15,TRBJ2-2,CASSPRRGRSGELFF,TGTGCCAGCAGCCCGAGGCGGGGGCGATCCGGGGAGCTGTTTTTT
TRBV7-6,NA,NA,15,TRBJ2-5,CASSLAWGPQETQYF,TGTGCCAGCAGCCTAGCCTGGGGCCCTCAAGAGACCCAGTACTTC
TRBV30,once,NA,14,TRBJ1-1,CAWGGWQWNTEAFF,TGTGCCTGGGGAGGTTGGCAGTGGAACACTGAAGCTTTCTTT
TRBV19,NA,NA,14,TRBJ1-2,CATTPGTGVYGYTF,TGTGCCACCACTCCCGGGACGGGGGTCTATGGCTACACCTTC
TRBV7-2,NA,TRBD1,14,TRBJ2-7,CASSPQGGGYEQYF,TGTGCCAGCAGCCCCCAAGGGGGCGGCTACGAGCAGTACTTC
TRBV19,NA,NA,14,TRBJ2-6,CASTVHSGANVLTF,TGTGCCAGTACCGTACACTCTGGGGCCAACGTCCTGACTTTC